Sequencing of this TCR beta chain was carried out in a study of T cell clonality in common variable immunodeficiency. With 4 bases clipped from V and 5 bases from J, the junction kept 7 bases outside the gene matches. The CDR3 runs to 14 residues. Germline assignment: CDR1 SQVTM and CDR2 ANQGSEA. Control and CVID samples contributed equal amounts of genomic DNA. TCRdb's copy holds only in-frame clones and misses some; the assay was immunoSEQ multiplex PCR. The specimen has fewer than 65,000 clones, none found just once. This clone showed up many times. Its cognate antigen is unknown. The read terminates 3 residues before the CDR3 end, so the remaining end is supplied by the germline J gene. Whole-study results and caveats: Authors noted CVID clonality's cause needs subpopulation repertoire sequencing.

This TCR was sampled from a person aged 18 to 69 in good health. This chain connects TRBV29-1 to TRBJ1-2, with 10 bases matching TRBD1. Sequenced: peripheral blood mononuclear cells. Incomplete CDR3 DNA: TGCAGCGTTGCCTTCAGGACAGGGGGATATGGC. Amino acid sequence: CSVAFRTGGYG. The full CDR3 sequence reads CSVAFRTGGYGYTF.